Shown below are 26 T cell receptor beta chains from a single sample sequenced in a study of control samples from healthy donors and cancer patients. The protocol was immunoSEQ multiplex PCR, while the TCRdb copy is restricted to in-frame clones and leaves out a portion. This table holds 150,000 to 200,000 clones, 90% to 95% found once. Sample: blood. The receptors were sampled from a woman aged 18-29 years in good health.

The chain combines TRBV4-1 with TRBJ2-7, with D maybe TRBD2 (6 bases). The length of the CDR3 is 14 residues. The germline CDR1 and CDR2 sequences are MGHRA and YSYEKL. Between the trimmed V and J ends, which lost 4 bases and 6 bases, there was a span of 16 bases. The CDR3 loop reads CASSLSPLGSEQYF. The CDR3, as DNA: TGCGCCAGCAGCCTTTCACCGCTCGGGAGCGAGCAGTACTTC.

The J gene is TRBJ2-1, the V gene TRBV7-2, with TRBD2 identical over 10 bases. The V gene's germline CDR1 is SGHTA and CDR2 FQGNSA. The CDR3 sequence is 12 residues long. The V and J ends lost 7 bases and 14 bases, in that order; junction bases with no gene match: 8. The CDR3 loop reads CASTSGGALEFF. The CDR3 DNA reads TGTGCCAGCACCAGCGGGGGGGCCCTTGAGTTCTTC.

J is TRBJ1-4 and V is TRBV6-5; TRBD1 is a possible D gene (5 bases). The CDR3 runs to 11 residues. Germline V gene sequence: CDR1 MNHEY, CDR2 SVGAGI. Trimming cost V 7 bases and J 8 bases, with 8 bases left between them. CDR3 sequence reads: CASMGGEKLFF. CDR3 in DNA: TGTGCCAGCATGGGGGGAGAAAAACTGTTTTTT.

V gene TRBV7-2 combines with J gene TRBJ1-6, with D possibly matching TRBD1 (5 bases). The CDR3 has 15 amino acids. In germline, CDR1 is SGHTA, CDR2 FQGNSA. V was pared by 2 bases and J by 6 bases, with 11 bases between. CDR3 DNA: TGTGCCAGCAGCTTAACGGGACTGATTAATTCACCCCTCCACTTT. Its protein product is CASSLTGLINSPLHF.

This clone has just one count. The CDR3 DNA reads TGCGCCAGCAGCTTGGCTGGACGCGCTGGGGTGGATACGCAGTATTTT. It codes for CASSLAGRAGVDTQYF. The chain recombines TRBV5-1 with TRBJ2-3; D not certain. V lost 0 bases, J lost 6 bases, and 17 bases lay in between. The germline gives CDR1 SGHRS, CDR2 YFSETQ. The CDR3 is 16 amino acids.

The rearrangement joins TRBV5-5 to TRBJ1-1, with D tentatively TRBD1 (6 bases). Germline V gene data show CDR1 as SGHKS and CDR2 as YYEKEE (reference sequence). V was trimmed by 9 bases and J by 0 bases, leaving 9 bases between them. This CDR3 comprises 12 residues. In DNA form, the CDR3 reads TGTGCCACTGGACAGATGAACACTGAAGCTTTCTTT. Translated, it gives CATGQMNTEAFF.

The genes are TRBV5-1 and TRBJ2-7; the D gene is possibly TRBD2 (6 bases). Germline V gives CDR1 SGHRS, CDR2 YFSETQ. This CDR3 is built from 15 residues. Trimming pared 0 bases from V and 1 base from J, leaving 11 bases between. The CDR3 coding sequence is TGCGCCAGCAGCTTGGCCACTGGGGGGTCCTACGAGCAGTACTTC. This sequence encodes CASSLATGGSYEQYF.

The chain links TRBV4-2 to TRBJ2-1; 8 bases are shared with TRBD1. Germline V gives CDR1 LGHNA, CDR2 YNFKEQ. The ends lost 4 bases at V and 9 bases at J; junction bases unmatched: 8. This CDR3 is 14 amino acids long. The CDR3 protein is CASSLRTGNLEQFF. The CDR3 DNA sequence: TGTGCCAGCAGCCTTAGGACAGGGAACCTTGAGCAGTTCTTC.

The chain recombines TRBV7-2 with TRBJ1-2; D perhaps matches TRBD1 (5 bases). CDR1 is SGHTA and CDR2 is FQGNSA in the germline V gene. With 2 bases removed from V and 8 bases from J, the gap between germline ends came to 24 bases. The CDR3 sequence is 17 residues long. The CDR3 protein is CASSLFQGGLRSAGYTF. The CDR3, as DNA: TGTGCCAGCAGCTTATTCCAGGGAGGACTACGATCGGCGGGCTACACCTTC.

V and J are TRBV6-5 and TRBJ2-1, with D possibly being TRBD2 (5 bases). Germline loops: CDR1 MNHEY, CDR2 SVGAGI. The V gene lost 4 bases and the J gene lost 7 bases, with 8 bases spanning the gap. The CDR3 runs to 12 residues. The DNA for the CDR3 is TGTGCCAGCAGTTCGGGCGGGAATGAGCAGTTCTTC. Amino acids: CASSSGGNEQFF.

The genes are TRBV6-5 and TRBJ2-2, with D tentatively TRBD2 (5 bases). Germline V gives CDR1 MNHEY, CDR2 SVGAGI. The CDR3 covers 13 residues. The V and J ends lost 5 bases and 5 bases respectively, with 9 bases between them. The DNA of the CDR3 is TGTGCCAGCAGTCCTTCGGGGACCGGGGAGCTGTTTTTT. It is translated as CASSPSGTGELFF.

The chain has TRBV28 and TRBJ1-3, with D perhaps TRBD1 (5 bases). The germline CDR1 and CDR2 sequences are MDHEN and SYDVKM. The V end was cut by 6 bases, the J end by 2 bases, with 14 bases between. The CDR3 spans 15 residues. The CDR3 sequence is CASRPYSGTGNTIYF. As DNA, the CDR3 is TGTGCCAGCAGACCCTATTCAGGGACTGGAAACACCATATATTTT.

The J gene is TRBJ1-2, the V gene TRBV7-9; possibly TRBD1 for D (6 bases). Germline loops: CDR1 SEHNR, CDR2 FQNEAQ (reference sequence). Between the trimmed V and J ends, which lost 2 bases and 1 base, there was a span of 14 bases. The CDR3 consists of 16 residues. The CDR3 sequence is CASSLFPDRINYGYTF. CDR3 sequence (DNA): TGTGCCAGCAGCTTATTTCCTGACAGGATTAACTATGGCTACACCTTC.

This clone was observed a few times. The V and J genes are TRBV4-1 and TRBJ2-7, with 9 bases lining up with TRBD2. Germline V gene data show CDR1 as MGHRA and CDR2 as YSYEKL. The V segment lost 1 base and the J segment 3 bases; nucleotides outside the gene matches: 7. The CDR3 totals 16 residues. CDR3 in DNA: TGCGCCAGCAGCCAAGGTCCTAGCGGGACTTACTACGAGCAGTACTTC. Its protein is CASSQGPSGTYYEQYF.

The rearrangement uses TRBV3-1 (or the pseudogene TRBV3-2) and TRBJ1-1; 7 bases agree with TRBD1. J gave up 1 base and V 0 bases, and 2 bases lay outside the gene matches. The CDR3 runs to 15 residues. Germline loops: CDR1 LGHDT, CDR2 YNNKEL (reference sequence). Written as DNA, the CDR3 is TGTGCCAGCAGCCAAGAGTACAGGGGGAACACTGAAGCTTTCTTT. It yields the protein CASSQEYRGNTEAFF.

This clone was observed once. The CDR3 spells CASGGGSTGGTEAFF. DNA for the CDR3: TGTGCCAGCGGCGGAGGATCGACAGGGGGCACTGAAGCTTTCTTT. The chain links TRBV9 to TRBJ1-1, with 9 bases identical to TRBD1. With V trimmed by 7 bases and J by 4 bases, 11 bases remained unmatched. This CDR3 is built from 15 residues. CDR1 SGDLS and CDR2 YYNGEE come from the germline V gene.

This sequence joins TRBV27 and TRBJ1-4; TRBD1 aligns across 7 bases. From germline, CDR1 is MNHEY and CDR2 SMNVEV (reference sequence). V shed 2 bases and J 6 bases; nucleotides not matched to a gene: 9. The CDR3 sequence is 16 residues long. The CDR3 here is CASSLTPGGGYEKLFF. The CDR3 DNA is TGTGCCAGCAGTTTAACCCCAGGGGGGGGATATGAAAAACTGTTTTTT.

The chain combines TRBV27 with TRBJ1-2, with D possibly being TRBD1 (6 bases). CDR1 is MNHEY, CDR2 SMNVEV, per germline (reference sequence). This CDR3 region has 13 residues. Trimming cost V 5 bases and J 7 bases, with 14 bases left between them. The CDR3 sequence: CASSPLRGGGYTF. The CDR3 DNA is TGTGCCAGCAGTCCCCTCCGAGGGGGTGGCTACACCTTC.

The chain combines TRBV7-9 with TRBJ1-1, with a tentative D call TRBD1 (6 bases). Between the trimmed V and J ends, which lost 5 bases and 0 bases, there was a span of 13 bases. The CDR3 has 15 residues. Germline V gene sequence: CDR1 SEHNR, CDR2 FQNEAQ (reference sequence). Here the CDR3 DNA reads TGTGCCAGCAGCGTCAGACAGGCTCTGAACACTGAAGCTTTCTTT. Residues: CASSVRQALNTEAFF. The complete variable domain, with remaining parts taken from reference TRBV7-9 and TRBJ1-1, reads DTGVSQNPRHKITKRGQNVTFRCDPISEHNRLYWYRQTLGQGPEFLTYFQNEAQLEKSRLLSDRFSAERPKGSFSTLEIQRTEQGDSAMYLCASSVRQALNTEAFFGQGTRLTVV.

This chain uses TRBV7-2 with TRBJ1-2; TRBD1 is a possible D gene (5 bases). From germline, CDR1 is SGHTA and CDR2 FQGNSA. V was pared by 1 base and J by 6 bases, with 12 bases between. This CDR3 is 14 amino acids long. In nucleotides, the CDR3 is TGTGCCAGCAGCTTAGGTTTCATGGGGGATGGCTACACCTTC. Translating gives CASSLGFMGDGYTF. Filled out from reference TRBV7-2 and TRBJ1-2, the complete variable domain reads GAGVSQSPSNKVTEKGKDVELRCDPISGHTALYWYRQSLGQGLEFLIYFQGNSAPDKSGLPSDRFSAERTGGSVSTLTIQRTQQEDSAVYLCASSLGFMGDGYTFGSGTRLTVV.

This chain connects TRBV4-1 to TRBJ2-3, with TRBD2 identical over 7 bases. J was trimmed by 1 base and V by 0 bases; bases with no gene match: 10. Germline CDR1 MGHRA, CDR2 YSYEKL. The CDR3 is 18 amino acids. The CDR3 loop reads CASSQDPGGTLGTDTQYF. The CDR3 nucleotides read TGCGCCAGCAGCCAAGATCCGGGGGGTACCCTGGGCACAGATACGCAGTATTTT.

In its sample, this clone was seen once. This chain links TRBV10-3 with TRBJ2-2; 13 bases are shared with TRBD2. The V gene's germline CDR1 is ENHRY and CDR2 SYGVKD. This CDR3 is built from 15 residues. J was trimmed by 7 bases and V by 11 bases; bases with no gene match: 10. CDR3 sequence: CAALPGLAGIGELFF. CDR3 nucleotides: TGTGCCGCCTTACCGGGACTAGCGGGAATCGGGGAGCTGTTTTTT.

V is TRBV4-2 and J is TRBJ1-1; TRBD1 might be the D (6 bases). This CDR3 region has 14 residues. The ends were cut back, 7 bases at V and 1 base at J, with 13 bases in the middle. Germline assignment: CDR1 LGHNA and CDR2 YNFKEQ. CDR3 protein: CASTHRVENTEAFF. The CDR3 nucleotides are TGTGCCAGCACGCACAGGGTAGAGAACACTGAAGCTTTCTTT.

The chain couples TRBV5-8 to TRBJ1-5; D is ambiguous. Deletions cut 4 bases from V and 9 bases from J, with 8 bases between. The CDR3 has 11 amino acids. CDR1 is SGHTS, CDR2 YDEGEE, per germline. The CDR3 protein is CASSPGRPQHF. In nucleotides, the CDR3 is TGTGCCAGCAGCCCCGGACGGCCCCAGCATTTT.

This clone appeared a single time. V is TRBV12-5 and J is TRBJ2-3, with a weak D call TRBD1 (5 bases). This CDR3 comprises 13 residues. In germline, CDR1 is LGHNT, CDR2 FRNRAP. V was cut by 3 bases and J by 3 bases, with 7 bases left in between. Written as DNA, the CDR3 is TGTGCTAGTGGTTTCAGGGCGACAGATACGCAGTATTTT. It codes for CASGFRATDTQYF.

The rearrangement joins TRBV10-3 to TRBJ2-7, with TRBD1 matching over 7 bases. The V and J ends lost 0 bases and 5 bases, in that order; junction bases with no gene match: 4. CDR3 length: 14 amino acids. The germline CDR1 and CDR2 sequences are ENHRY and SYGVKD. The chain's CDR3 is CAISESGQGDEQYF. CDR3 nucleotides: TGTGCCATCAGTGAGTCGGGGCAGGGGGACGAGCAGTACTTC.